The sequence of this TCR beta chain was determined in a study of technical replicates of blood from a few donors. TCRdb's table, derived via immunoSEQ multiplex PCR, lists solely in-frame clones and lacks some. In the table there are about 62,000 clones, over 85% of which are singletons. The trim removed 1 base at V and 7 bases at J, leaving 8 bases unmatched. Germline CDR1 SGHRS, CDR2 YFSETQ. This CDR3 contains 17 residues. Sequencing input: PBMCs. The chain recombines TRBV5-1 with TRBJ2-2, with 12 nucleotides matching TRBD1. The receptor comes from a human donor in good health. Some clones in this sample may be carry-over from other donors' samples. This chain's CDR3 is CASSLRDRGQISGELFF. CDR3 bases: TGCGCCAGCAGCTTGCGGGACAGGGGGCAGATCAGCGGGGAGCTGTTTTTT.